This entry is about one TCR beta chain. In its sample, this clone was seen a few times. The antigen it recognizes is unknown. No base qualities exist here, and no much larger clone lies one base off it. The junction shows trimming of 3 bases on V and 2 bases on J, plus 10 bases between the germline ends. From its cysteine to its phenylalanine, the CDR3 spans 13 amino acids. This entry keeps only the CDR3 DNA: 39 bases, framed from base 1. Per the germline V gene (reference sequence), DFQATT is the CDR1 and SNEGSKA is the CDR2. This sample stems from a study of blood T cell repertoires in COVID-19 (TCRdb year 2020). Turning to the overall study: The collaborator samples originated in the United States, Italy and Spain and spanned the acute and convalescent phases of COVID-19. The prospective study material was composed of cDNA or gDNA derived from T cells, B-cell-depleted T cells, or PBMCs. Deeply sampled blood TCRbeta repertoires from subjects exposed to, actively infected with, or recovered from COVID-19 were included in the dataset. A freely available public database, intended as a resource for researchers studying the immune response to SARS-CoV-2, is where the repertoires were released. The samples were drawn from two sources: the first 160 participants of the ongoing ImmuneRACE study, and fewer than 1,500 subjects contributed by 6 global collaborators. Nearly every sample came with metadata listing a de-identified subject ID, COVID-19 status, age in years and sex. Where available, HLA class I and class II types were obtained from metadata supplied by the sample provider rather than from assay-based typing. Overall study outcomes, separate from this receptor: How much clinical and demographic metadata was included differed by source and by participant, and the metadata was provided uncurated.

TCRbeta CDR3 regions were amplified from genomic DNA using the immunoSEQ Assay, a bias-controlled multiplex PCR. As for the original processing: The number of nucleated cells in each sample was estimated by amplification of reference gene primers within the assay. To quantify the absolute abundance of each unique TCRbeta CDR3 rearrangement, sequence reads were collapsed and filtered. For each sample, productive Simpson clonality was calculated by taking the square root of Simpson's diversity index across productive rearrangements. In its TCRdb copy, this immuneACCESS table keeps in-frame sequences only and misses some clones. Where compared with another copy, unresolved V genes explain less than half of these, and the others have no known cause. The D gene and trimming were derived from the DNA, and the V and J assignments and clone size from that table. Present in this sample are 390,000 or so clones, almost 90% of which were seen just once. The ten largest make up approximately 6.2% of the sample.

Each collaborating institution followed its own protocols to collect whole blood in K2EDTA tubes. For TCRbeta analysis, collaborators shipped samples in one of three forms: frozen whole blood, isolated PBMCs, or DNA extracted from either of those sample types. Sample: peripheral blood. This sequence originates from a man aged 18 to 35 with active or convalescent COVID-19. Recombination connected TRBV20-1 to TRBJ1-1; perhaps TRBD1 is the D gene, with 5 bases matching. The CDR3 sequence is CSASGRTNTEAFF. The DNA sequence reads TGCAGTGCTAGTGGGCGGACAAACACTGAAGCTTTCTTT.